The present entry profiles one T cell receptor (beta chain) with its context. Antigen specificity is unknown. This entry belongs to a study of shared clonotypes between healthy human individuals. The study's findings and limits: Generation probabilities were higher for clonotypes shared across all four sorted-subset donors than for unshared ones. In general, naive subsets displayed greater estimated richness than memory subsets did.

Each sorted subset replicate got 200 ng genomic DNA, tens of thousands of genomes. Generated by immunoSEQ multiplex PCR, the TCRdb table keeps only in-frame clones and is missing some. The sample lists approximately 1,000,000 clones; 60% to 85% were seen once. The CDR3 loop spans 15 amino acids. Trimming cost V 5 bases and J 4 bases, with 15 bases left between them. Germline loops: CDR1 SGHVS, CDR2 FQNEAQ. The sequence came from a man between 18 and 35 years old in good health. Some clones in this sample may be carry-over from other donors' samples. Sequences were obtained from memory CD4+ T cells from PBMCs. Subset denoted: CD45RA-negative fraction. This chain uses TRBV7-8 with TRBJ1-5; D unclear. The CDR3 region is CASSRDRGGNQPQHF. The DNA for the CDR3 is TGTGCCAGCAGCCGCGACCGGGGAGGGAATCAGCCCCAGCATTTT.